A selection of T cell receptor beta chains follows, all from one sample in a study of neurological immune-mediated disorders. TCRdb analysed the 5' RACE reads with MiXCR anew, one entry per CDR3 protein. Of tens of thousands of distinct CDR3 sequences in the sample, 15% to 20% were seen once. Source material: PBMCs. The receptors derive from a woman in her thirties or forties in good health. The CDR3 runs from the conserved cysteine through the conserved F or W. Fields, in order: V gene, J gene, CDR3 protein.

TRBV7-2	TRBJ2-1	CASSWGQASSYNEQFF
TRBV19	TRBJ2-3	CASSWTGGEADTQYF
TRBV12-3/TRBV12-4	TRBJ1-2	CASSLAWLLGGYTF
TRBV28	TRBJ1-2	CASTSSTGLYGYTF
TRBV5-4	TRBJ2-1	CASSSGGRSGGAYEQFF
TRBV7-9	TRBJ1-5	CASSPTPRHRDRIQPQHF
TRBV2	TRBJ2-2	CASGSPTRPTGELFF
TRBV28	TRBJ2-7	CASSAAGTTSYEQYF
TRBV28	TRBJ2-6	CASSGEEDSGANVLTF
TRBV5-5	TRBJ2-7	CVSSQQVAREQYF
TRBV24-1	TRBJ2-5	CATSDSPTSRRETQYF
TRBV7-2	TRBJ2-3	CASSLRGVTDTQYF
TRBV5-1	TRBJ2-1	CASSLGGFSSYNEQFF
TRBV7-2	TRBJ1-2	CASTLRPGRLSGYTF
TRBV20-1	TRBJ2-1	CSARDWDKNPYNEQFF
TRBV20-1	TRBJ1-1	CSARVYGGAGAFF
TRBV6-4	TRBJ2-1	CASSSRLAGDLNEQFF
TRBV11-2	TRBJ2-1	CASSTIAGSYNEQFF
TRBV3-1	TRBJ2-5	CASSLVGGLGTQYF
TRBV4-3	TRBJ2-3	CASSQTRGGSSTDTQYF
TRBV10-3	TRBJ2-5	CAISDPPTGQVGGTQYF
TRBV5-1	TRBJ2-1	CASKGTSGSGMYNEQFF
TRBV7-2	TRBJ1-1	CASSSVVTAEAFF
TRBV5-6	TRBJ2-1	CASSYTSGGPPAYNEQFF
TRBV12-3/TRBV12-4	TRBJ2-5	CASRRTQETQYF
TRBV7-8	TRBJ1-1	CASSLDGGGAEAFF
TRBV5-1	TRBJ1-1	CAMSRDRPTEAFF
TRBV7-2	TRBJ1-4	CASSFFRDEKLFF
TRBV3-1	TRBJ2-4	CASSQDRTGGNIQYF
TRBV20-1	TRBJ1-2	CSASAWKRVNYGYTF
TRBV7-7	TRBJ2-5	CASSPTARGGEETQYF
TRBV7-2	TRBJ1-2	CASSRPGQGMGGYTF
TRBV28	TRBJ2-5	CASSGLSGGQETQYF
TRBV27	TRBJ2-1	CASSEGTWPKEQFF
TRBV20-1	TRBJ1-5	CSATGTGGPYSNQPQHF
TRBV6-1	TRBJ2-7	CASSEGAGAYEQYF
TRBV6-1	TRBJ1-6	CASSVDDYNSPLHF
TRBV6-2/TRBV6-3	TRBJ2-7	CASSYTPGQGKYEQYF
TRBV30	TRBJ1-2	CAWSDYRGWDGYTF
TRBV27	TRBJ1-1	CASSKPGTGGTEAFF
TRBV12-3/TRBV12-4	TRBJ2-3	CASKGIGTDTQYF